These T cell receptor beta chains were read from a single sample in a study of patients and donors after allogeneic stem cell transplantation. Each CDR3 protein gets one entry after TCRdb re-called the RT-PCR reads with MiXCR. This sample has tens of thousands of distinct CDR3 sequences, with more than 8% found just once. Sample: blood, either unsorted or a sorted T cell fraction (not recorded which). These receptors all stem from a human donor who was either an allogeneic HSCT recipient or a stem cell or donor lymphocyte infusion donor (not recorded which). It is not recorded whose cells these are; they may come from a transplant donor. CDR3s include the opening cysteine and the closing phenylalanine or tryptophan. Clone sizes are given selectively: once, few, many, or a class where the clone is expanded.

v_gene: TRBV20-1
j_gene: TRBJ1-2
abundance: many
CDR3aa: CSARRASNYGYTF

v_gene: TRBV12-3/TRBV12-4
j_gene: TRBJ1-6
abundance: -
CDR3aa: CASSLAPGGVCRSYNSPLHF

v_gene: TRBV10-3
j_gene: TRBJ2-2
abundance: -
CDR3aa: CAISESGRRGYGELFF

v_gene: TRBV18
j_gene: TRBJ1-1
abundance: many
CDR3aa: CASSPSGTGGRNTEAFF

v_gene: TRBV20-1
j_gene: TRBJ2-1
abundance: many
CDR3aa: CSAWGEEQFF

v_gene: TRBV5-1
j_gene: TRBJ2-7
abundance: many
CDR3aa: CASSLEGQGYEQYF

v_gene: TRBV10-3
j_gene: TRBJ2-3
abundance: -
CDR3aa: CAISESKGSSGSSTDTQYF

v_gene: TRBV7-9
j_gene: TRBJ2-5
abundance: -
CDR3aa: CASSLWTSGKETQYF

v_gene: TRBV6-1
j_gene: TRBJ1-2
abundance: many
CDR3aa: CASRPWDRDGYTF

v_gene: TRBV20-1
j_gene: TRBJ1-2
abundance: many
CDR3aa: CSASSVYGYTF

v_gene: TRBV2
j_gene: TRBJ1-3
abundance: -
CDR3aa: CASSDQQSRNTIYF

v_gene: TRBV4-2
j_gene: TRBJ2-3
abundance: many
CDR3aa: CASSQRTVTDTQYF

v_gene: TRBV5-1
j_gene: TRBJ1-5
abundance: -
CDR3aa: CASSFDSNQPQHF

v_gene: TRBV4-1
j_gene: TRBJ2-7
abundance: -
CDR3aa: CASSQWPYGDEQYF

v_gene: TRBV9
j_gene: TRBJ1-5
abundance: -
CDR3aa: CASSDGTRNQPQHF

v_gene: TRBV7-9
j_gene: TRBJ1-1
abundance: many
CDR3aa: CASSFRGYMNTEAFF

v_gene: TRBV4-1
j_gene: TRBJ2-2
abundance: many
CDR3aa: CASTQMYTGTSGSRELFF

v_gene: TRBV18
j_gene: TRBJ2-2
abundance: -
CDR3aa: CASSPRGGNTGELFF

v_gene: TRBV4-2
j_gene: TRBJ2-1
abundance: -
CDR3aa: CASSHPHGLAGDNEQFF

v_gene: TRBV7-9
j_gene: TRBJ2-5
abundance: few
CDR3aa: CASSALRGLGSETQYF

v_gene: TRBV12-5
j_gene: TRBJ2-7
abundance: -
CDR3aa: CASGQGVFPYEQYF

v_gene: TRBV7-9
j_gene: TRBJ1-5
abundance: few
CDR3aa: CASSPPRRDNQPQHF

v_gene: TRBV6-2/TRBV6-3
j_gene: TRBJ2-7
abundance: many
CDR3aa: CATGTLASYEQYF

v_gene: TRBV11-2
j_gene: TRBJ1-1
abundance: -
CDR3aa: CASSLDRGLGEAFF

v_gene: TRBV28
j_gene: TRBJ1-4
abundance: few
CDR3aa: CASRTLMSLRLFF

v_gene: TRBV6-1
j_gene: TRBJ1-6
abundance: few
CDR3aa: CASRPGQLDSPLHF

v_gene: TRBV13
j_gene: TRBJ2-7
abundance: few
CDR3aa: CASREARTGLSYEQYF

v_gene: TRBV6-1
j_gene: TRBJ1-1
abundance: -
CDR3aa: CASRGGRPSMNTEAFF

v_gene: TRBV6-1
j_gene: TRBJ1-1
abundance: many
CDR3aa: CASTVLHRGGTEAFF

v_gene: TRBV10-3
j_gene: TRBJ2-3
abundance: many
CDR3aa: CAIAQERETNTQYF

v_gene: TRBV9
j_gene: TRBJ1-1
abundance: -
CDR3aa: CASSAHRGATEAFF

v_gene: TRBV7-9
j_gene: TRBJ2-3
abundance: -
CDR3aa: CASSNGQGVTDTQYF

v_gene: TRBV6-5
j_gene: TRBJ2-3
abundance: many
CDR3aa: CASSYIGGRDTQYF

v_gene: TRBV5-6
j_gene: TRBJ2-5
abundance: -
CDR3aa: CASSLLSAGVEETQYF

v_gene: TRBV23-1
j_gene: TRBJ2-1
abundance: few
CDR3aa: CASINGVHEQFF

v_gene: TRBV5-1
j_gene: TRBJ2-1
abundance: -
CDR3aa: CASSIQGVNEQFF

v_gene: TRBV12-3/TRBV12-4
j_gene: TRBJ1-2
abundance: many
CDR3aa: CASSPGTRPYGYTF

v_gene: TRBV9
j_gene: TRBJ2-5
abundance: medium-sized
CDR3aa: CASSVGGAGGNQETQYF

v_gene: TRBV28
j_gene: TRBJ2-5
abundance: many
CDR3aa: CASRTTRQETQYF